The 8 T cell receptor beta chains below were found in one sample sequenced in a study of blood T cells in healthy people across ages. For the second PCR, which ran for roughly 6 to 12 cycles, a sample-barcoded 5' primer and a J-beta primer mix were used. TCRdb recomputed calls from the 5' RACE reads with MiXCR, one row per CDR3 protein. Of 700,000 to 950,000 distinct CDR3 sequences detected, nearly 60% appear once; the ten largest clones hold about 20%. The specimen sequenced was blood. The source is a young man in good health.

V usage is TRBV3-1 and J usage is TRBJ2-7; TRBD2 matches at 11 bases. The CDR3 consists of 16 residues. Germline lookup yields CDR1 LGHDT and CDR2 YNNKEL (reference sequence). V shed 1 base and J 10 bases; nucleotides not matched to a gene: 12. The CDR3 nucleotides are TGTGCCAGCAGCCAAGGCCTAGCGGGAGGAGGAGAGTCCCAGTACTTC. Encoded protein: CASSQGLAGGGESQYF.

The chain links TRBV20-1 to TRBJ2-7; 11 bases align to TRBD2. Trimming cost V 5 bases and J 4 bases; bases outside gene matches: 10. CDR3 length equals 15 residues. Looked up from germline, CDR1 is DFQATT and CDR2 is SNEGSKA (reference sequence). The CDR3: CSASLAGGLFYEQYF. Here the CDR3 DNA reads TGCAGTGCTTCATTAGCGGGAGGGCTGTTTTACGAGCAGTACTTC.

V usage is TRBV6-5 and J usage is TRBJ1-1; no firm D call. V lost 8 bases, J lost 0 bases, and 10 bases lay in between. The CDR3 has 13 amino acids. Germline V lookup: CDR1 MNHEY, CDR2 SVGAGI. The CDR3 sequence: CASGRGLNTEAFF. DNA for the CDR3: TGTGCCAGCGGCCGGGGTCTGAACACTGAAGCTTTCTTT.

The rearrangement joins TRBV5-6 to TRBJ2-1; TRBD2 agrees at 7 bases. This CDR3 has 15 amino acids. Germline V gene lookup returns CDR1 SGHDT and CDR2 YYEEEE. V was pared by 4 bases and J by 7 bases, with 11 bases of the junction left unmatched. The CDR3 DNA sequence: TGTGCCAGCAGCCTGGGGAGGGTCTCGGGGAATGAGCAGTTCTTC. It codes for CASSLGRVSGNEQFF.

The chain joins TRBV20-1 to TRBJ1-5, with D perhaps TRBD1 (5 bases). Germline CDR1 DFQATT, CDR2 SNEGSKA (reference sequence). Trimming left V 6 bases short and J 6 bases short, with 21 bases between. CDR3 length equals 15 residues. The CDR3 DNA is TGCAGTGCCCCTGGGGGAAACCTACGAGGTCAGCCCCAGCATTTT. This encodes CSAPGGNLRGQPQHF.

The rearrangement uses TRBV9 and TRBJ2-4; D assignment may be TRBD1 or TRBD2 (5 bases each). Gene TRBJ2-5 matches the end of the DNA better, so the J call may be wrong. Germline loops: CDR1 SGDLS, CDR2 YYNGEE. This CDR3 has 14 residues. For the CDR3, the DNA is TGTGCCAGCAGCCCCGGGACCCTACAAGAGACCCAGTACTTC. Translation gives CASSPGTLQETQYF.

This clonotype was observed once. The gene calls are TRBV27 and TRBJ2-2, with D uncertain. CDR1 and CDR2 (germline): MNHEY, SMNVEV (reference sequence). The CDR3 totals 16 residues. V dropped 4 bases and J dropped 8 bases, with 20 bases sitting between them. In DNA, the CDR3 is TGTGCCAGCAGTTCTTTTTTGGCGAGTTGGTCGGGGGAGCTGTTTTTT. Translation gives CASSSFLASWSGELFF.

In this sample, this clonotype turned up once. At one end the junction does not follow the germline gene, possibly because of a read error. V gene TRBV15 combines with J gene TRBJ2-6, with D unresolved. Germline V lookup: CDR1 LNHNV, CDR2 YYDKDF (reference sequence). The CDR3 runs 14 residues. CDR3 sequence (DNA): TGTGCCGCCAGCAGACACTCTGGGGCCAACGTCCTGACTTTC. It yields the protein CAASRHSGANVLTF. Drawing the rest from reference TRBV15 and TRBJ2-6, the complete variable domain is DAMVIQNPRYQVTQFGKPVTLSCSQTLNHNVMYWYQQKSSQAPKLLFHYYDKDFNNEADTPDNFQSRRPNTSFCFLDIRSPGLGDTAMYLCAASRHSGANVLTFGAGSRLTVL.